This T cell receptor beta chain is from a study of cytomegalovirus exposure and HLA in healthy donors. Regarding the study as a whole: Later analysis showed TCR association rates varying by HLA locus, highest for DRB1 and lowest for HLA-C.

The PCR had 60 Vbeta and 13 Jbeta primers. Assay used: immunoSEQ multiplex PCR; TCRdb lists only in-frame clones, some missing. This table has about 97,000 clones, approximately 71% appearing once. Details on this clone: Its antigen is unidentified.

J lost 12 bases, V lost 4 bases, and 15 bases had no gene match. CDR1 is SGHNT, CDR2 YENEEA, per germline. The CDR3 loop spans 15 amino acids. The J gene is TRBJ2-1, the V gene TRBV11-3; 7 nucleotides align to TRBD2. The clonotype was recovered from a male donor in good health and CMV-seropositive. Sequencing was carried out using PBMCs. The CDR3 spells CASSSLPARTSSQFF. DNA for the CDR3: TGTGCCAGCAGCTCCTTACCGGCCCGGACTAGTTCGCAGTTCTTC. Complete variable domain (other parts from reference TRBV11-3 and TRBJ2-1): EAGVVQSPRYKIIEKKQPVAFWCNPISGHNTLYWYLQNLGQGPELLIRYENEEAVDDSQLPKDRFSAERLKGVDSTLKIQPAELGDSAVYLCASSSLPARTSSQFFGPGTRLTVL.